Listed below are T cell receptor beta chains from one sample, sequenced in a study of blood T cell repertoires in COVID-19. Sequencing was performed with immunoSEQ multiplex PCR; in TCRdb, only in-frame clones are kept and a portion is missing. The table has under 250,000 clones, about four fifths seen once. Sequences were obtained from peripheral blood. The origin of the receptors is a woman in her thirties or forties with active or convalescent COVID-19. Each CDR3 is given without its conserved first and last residue. D genes are given only for firm matches. Size values are once, few and many counts, or a class for expanded clones, and some rows have none.

clone size,D gene,J gene,V gene,CDR3 protein
.,.,TRBJ2-7,TRBV15,ATSRDLRQGGAYEQY
.,TRBD1,TRBJ2-1,TRBV28,ASSSNRGFSYNEQF
.,.,TRBJ2-7,TRBV7-2,ASTPRDSTYEQY
.,.,TRBJ2-7,TRBV12-5,ASGLVGRTDYEQY
.,.,TRBJ2-1,TRBV29-1,SVDPGGHEQF
.,.,TRBJ1-2,TRBV13,ASSQRSGGYT
.,.,TRBJ1-1,TRBV4-3,ASRRDMNTEAF
.,TRBD2,TRBJ2-5,TRBV3-1/TRBV3-2,ASNRGGEETQY
few,TRBD1,TRBJ1-2,TRBV20-1,SASGQGPFINYGYT
once,.,TRBJ1-4,TRBV7-9,ASSLGLLWEAEKLF
.,TRBD2,TRBJ2-3,TRBV24-1,ATSVAGGPSDTQY
.,.,TRBJ1-1,TRBV15,ATSRDLGVDEAF
.,TRBD1,TRBJ1-3,TRBV6-5,ATKTGSNSGNTIY
.,TRBD1,TRBJ1-2,TRBV7-2,ASSARTGWHGYT
.,.,TRBJ2-7,TRBV5-4,ASRRDAYEQY
.,.,TRBJ1-1,TRBV19,ASGETGSTPNTEAF
.,.,TRBJ1-2,TRBV9,ASRLSGGGQGYT
.,TRBD1,TRBJ1-1,TRBV3-1/TRBV3-2,ASSQDTGATLNTEAF